The rows below give T cell receptor beta chains drawn from one sample of a study of shared T cell receptors in the human thymus. This table comes from immunoSEQ multiplex PCR, and its TCRdb copy is limited to in-frame clones, with some not included. The sample lists 700,000 or so clones; around 85% were seen once. Separately, the same data were catalogued under a study of human thymus T cells.

Sequencing input: thymocytes. These receptor sequences come from a girl under three years old with a congenital heart defect. Both conserved end residues are part of each CDR3. The order of the fields is V gene, clone size, J gene, D gene, CDR3 protein, CDR3 DNA. The D gene is left open where the match is weak. Not all rows give a size; the values are once, few, many and, for expanded clones, a class.

TRBV5-5	.	TRBJ1-2	.	CASSLNFAPNYGYTF	TGTGCCAGCAGCCTAAACTTTGCGCCTAACTATGGCTACACCTTC
TRBV5-1	.	TRBJ1-2	.	CASSLGTDIYGYTF	TGCGCCAGCAGCCTGGGGACGGACATATATGGCTACACCTTC
TRBV4-3	.	TRBJ2-7	TRBD1	CASSQDRDRAMVPYEQYF	TGCGCCAGCAGCCAAGATCGTGACAGGGCGATGGTCCCCTACGAGCAGTACTTC
TRBV4-2	.	TRBJ1-2	.	CASSQGLYGYTF	TGTGCCAGCAGCCAAGGGCTCTATGGCTACACCTTC
TRBV28	.	TRBJ2-5	.	CASSSSRPRGIQETQYF	TGTGCCAGCAGTTCGAGTCGGCCTAGGGGGATTCAAGAGACCCAGTACTTC
TRBV2	.	TRBJ2-7	TRBD2	CARSGLAGSEQYF	TGTGCCAGGTCGGGACTAGCGGGATCCGAGCAGTACTTC
TRBV5-1	.	TRBJ2-3	.	CASSLAQGTDTQYF	TGCGCCAGCAGCTTGGCCCAGGGGACCGATACGCAGTATTTT
TRBV25-1	.	TRBJ2-1	.	CASSEGGGRNEQFF	TGTGCCAGCAGTGAAGGAGGCGGGCGGAATGAGCAGTTCTTC
TRBV2	.	TRBJ2-3	TRBD2	CASSGLAGRPSTDTQYF	TGTGCCAGCAGTGGACTAGCGGGAAGGCCCTCCACAGATACGCAGTATTTT
TRBV21-1	.	TRBJ1-1	.	CASSKGSGCGNTEAFF	TGTGCCAGCAGCAAAGGTTCAGGGTGTGGGAACACTGAAGCTTTCTTT
TRBV12-5	once	TRBJ2-7	.	CASGTTLGRGGAYEQYF	TGTGCTAGTGGTACGACACTCGGTAGGGGGGGGGCCTACGAGCAGTACTTC
TRBV2	.	TRBJ2-2	.	CASSESNYTGELFF	TGTGCCAGCAGTGAGTCTAATTACACCGGGGAGCTGTTTTTT
TRBV6-1	few	TRBJ1-5	.	CASRRDSNQPQHF	TGTGCCAGCAGACGAGATAGCAATCAGCCCCAGCATTTT
TRBV4-3	.	TRBJ1-2	.	CASSQVYRERYGYTF	TGCGCCAGCAGCCAAGTTTACAGGGAGCGCTATGGCTACACCTTC
TRBV6-5	.	TRBJ2-7	TRBD1	CASRQDRGLGEQYF	TGTGCCAGCAGACAGGACAGGGGGCTAGGTGAGCAGTACTTC
TRBV7-8	.	TRBJ1-4	.	CASSGRTQDEKLFF	TGTGCCAGCAGCGGCCGGACTCAGGATGAAAAACTGTTTTTT
TRBV27	.	TRBJ1-5	.	CASSIEGASNQPQHF	TGTGCCAGTTCAATCGAAGGGGCGAGCAATCAGCCCCAGCATTTT
TRBV5-1	.	TRBJ1-2	TRBD1	CASSPRVGTGSHGYTF	TGCGCCAGCAGCCCTCGAGTCGGGACAGGGAGCCATGGCTACACCTTC
TRBV18	.	TRBJ2-7	.	CASSPLTSYEQYF	TGTGCCAGCTCACCGCTTACGAGCTACGAGCAGTACTTC
TRBV6-6	.	TRBJ2-3	TRBD2	CASSYPLAGGLGTQYF	TGTGCCAGCAGTTACCCGCTAGCGGGGGGGCTGGGGACGCAGTATTTT
TRBV9	.	TRBJ1-1	TRBD1	CASSVSGTVTEAFF	TGTGCCAGCAGCGTCTCCGGGACAGTCACTGAAGCTTTCTTT
TRBV28	.	TRBJ2-3	TRBD2	CASSRWVAGGPGTDTQYF	TGTGCCAGCAGCCGTTGGGTAGCGGGGGGGCCCGGCACAGATACGCAGTATTTT
TRBV7-2	.	TRBJ2-3	TRBD2	CASNDSGGPGTDTQYF	TGTGCCAGCAACGATTCGGGGGGGCCCGGCACAGATACGCAGTATTTT
TRBV7-2	.	TRBJ1-2	.	CASSWGGDTITF	TGTGCCAGCAGCTGGGGGGGTGATACCATCACCTTC
TRBV14	.	TRBJ1-5	TRBD1	CASSQGGTGWEQPQHF	TGTGCCAGCAGCCAAGGGGGGACAGGGTGGGAGCAGCCCCAGCATTTT
TRBV12-5	.	TRBJ2-1	.	CASGLDGGGPNNEQFF	TGTGCTAGTGGTTTAGACGGCGGGGGCCCAAACAATGAGCAGTTCTTC
TRBV11-2	once	TRBJ2-7	.	CASSNSGTHYEQYF	TGTGCCAGCAGCAATTCCGGGACTCATTACGAGCAGTACTTC
TRBV7-4	.	TRBJ1-6	TRBD1	CASSPQDRQDRFAPLHF	TGTGCCAGCAGCCCCCAGGACAGGCAGGATCGATTTGCACCCCTCCACTTT
TRBV27	.	TRBJ2-7	TRBD1	CASSLYRRGRFYEQYF	TGTGCCAGCAGTTTATATCGCAGGGGGCGCTTTTACGAGCAGTACTTC
TRBV10-1	.	TRBJ2-1	TRBD2	CASSVGGGIDEQFF	TGCGCCAGCAGTGTAGGCGGGGGAATCGATGAGCAGTTCTTC
TRBV18	.	TRBJ1-2	TRBD1	CASSPRTGENYGYTF	TGTGCCAGCTCACCTCGGACAGGGGAAAACTATGGCTACACCTTC
TRBV28	.	TRBJ1-5	.	CASSLMIPRQENQPQHF	TGTGCCAGCAGTTTAATGATTCCGAGACAGGAAAATCAGCCCCAGCATTTT
TRBV6-5	.	TRBJ2-5	TRBD2	CASSYFRGGFQETQYF	TGTGCCAGCAGTTACTTCCGGGGGGGATTCCAAGAGACCCAGTACTTC
TRBV7-2	once	TRBJ2-5	TRBD2	CASSLEHRTSGGETQYF	TGTGCCAGCAGCTTAGAGCATCGGACTAGCGGGGGAGAGACCCAGTACTTC
TRBV5-6	.	TRBJ1-1	.	CASSCGVGGADTEAFF	TGTGCCAGCAGCTGTGGGGTGGGGGGGGCCGACACTGAAGCTTTCTTT
TRBV4-3	once	TRBJ1-5	.	CASSQATGPKSNQPQHF	TGCGCCAGCAGCCAAGCGACAGGCCCAAAAAGCAATCAGCCCCAGCATTTT
TRBV9	once	TRBJ2-1	.	CASSVHRNPKGDNEQFF	TGTGCCAGCAGCGTACATCGGAACCCTAAAGGAGACAATGAGCAGTTCTTC